These 19 T cell receptor beta chains share one sample of origin, sequenced in a study of CD8+ T cells in alopecia areata. RNA was isolated and reverse transcribed to cDNA, the sequencing template. Clones were read by immunoSEQ multiplex PCR, and TCRdb kept only the in-frame ones, dropping some. There are about 110,000 clones in the sample; 45% to 60% occur only once, and 23% lies in the top ten. Sequencing input: NKG2D-low CD8+ T cells sorted from blood. The receptor set was obtained from a human donor with alopecia areata.

This clone has a handful of counts. The rearrangement joins TRBV29-1 to TRBJ2-1, with D tentatively TRBD2 (6 bases). Trimming stripped 7 bases from V and 5 bases from J, with 12 bases between. The CDR3 covers 12 residues. The germline CDR1 and CDR2 sequences are SQVTM and ANQGSEA. CDR3 amino acids: CSGEERDNEQFF. Here the CDR3 DNA reads TGCAGCGGGGAGGAACGCGACAATGAGCAGTTCTTC.

Notes on this clone: The CDR3 ends on some other residue instead of the conserved phenylalanine or tryptophan, so this is likely a read error. The limits of the CDR3 on the DNA are not certain, so only TCRdb's listed CDR3 is given. The chain carries TRBV27 and TRBJ2-7; the table names TRBD2, a call not compared with the DNA. The CDR3 length is 13 residues, termini included. The germline CDR1 and CDR2 sequences are MNHEY and SMNVEV (reference sequence). CDR3 sequence reads: CASSLGLAGGAVL.

The V and J genes are TRBV7-9 and TRBJ2-7; D may be TRBD2 (6 bases). Trimming stripped 1 base from V and 5 bases from J, with 18 bases between. The CDR3 is 16 amino acids. Germline CDR1 and CDR2: SEHNR and FQNEAQ (reference sequence). The CDR3 sequence: CASSLGPQDYHNEQYF. The CDR3 coding sequence is TGTGCCAGCAGCTTAGGGCCTCAGGACTATCACAACGAGCAGTACTTC.

The rearrangement uses TRBV2 and TRBJ1-1; D not certain. The CDR3 consists of 12 residues. In germline, CDR1 is SNHLY, CDR2 FYNNEI. Trimming removed 5 bases at V and 7 bases at J, with 11 bases between. The DNA of the CDR3 is TGTGCCAGCAGTCCAAAGTCCGATGAAGCTTTCTTT. Its translation is CASSPKSDEAFF.

This clone has just a few counts. The V call is TRBV7-9, the J call TRBJ1-2; 9 nucleotides align to TRBD1. The CDR3 loop spans 15 amino acids. Germline V CDR1 and CDR2: SEHNR, FQNEAQ (reference sequence). The junction had 4 bases not matched to a gene; V was cut back by 5 bases and J by 0 bases. The CDR3 nucleotides read TGTGCCAGCAGCGGACAGGGGCGAACTAACTATGGCTACACCTTC. This sequence encodes CASSGQGRTNYGYTF.

The chain combines TRBV6-1 with TRBJ1-1; D is uncertain. Germline V gives CDR1 MNHNS, CDR2 SASEGT. This CDR3 comprises 16 residues. V lost 1 base to trimming and J lost 1 base, with 13 bases between them. The CDR3 coding sequence is TGTGCCAGCAGTGAAGACGCCCGGAGGAGGAACACTGAAGCTTTCTTT. This codes for CASSEDARRRNTEAFF.

The J gene is TRBJ1-2, the V gene TRBV15; D may be TRBD1 (6 bases). Germline loops: CDR1 LNHNV, CDR2 YYDKDF (reference sequence). The length of the CDR3 is 14 residues. V was shortened by 0 bases and J by 4 bases, with 9 bases between the two germline ends. The CDR3 DNA sequence: TGTGCCACCAGCAGAGAGGGGACACTCTATGGCTACACCTTC. As protein: CATSREGTLYGYTF. The full variable domain, completed using reference TRBV15 and TRBJ1-2, is DAMVIQNPRYQVTQFGKPVTLSCSQTLNHNVMYWYQQKSSQAPKLLFHYYDKDFNNEADTPDNFQSRRPNTSFCFLDIRSPGLGDTAMYLCATSREGTLYGYTFGSGTRLTVV.

The CDR3: CASSLSLGELFF. The CDR3 coding sequence is TGTGCCAGCAGCCTCTCGCTTGGGGAGCTGTTTTTT. This rearrangement joins TRBV4-2 to TRBJ2-2; D not resolved. Trimming cost V 4 bases and J 8 bases, with 8 bases left between them. In germline, CDR1 is LGHNA, CDR2 YNFKEQ. The CDR3 extends over 12 amino acids.

This clone was observed a few times. This sequence joins TRBV29-1 and TRBJ2-2; D is ambiguous. This CDR3 is built from 15 residues. CDR1 SQVTM and CDR2 ANQGSEA come from the germline V gene. The ends were cut back, 5 bases at V and 1 base at J, with 14 bases in the middle. In nucleotides, the CDR3 is TGCAGCGTTAAACCGATTGGCAGGAACACCGGGGAGCTGTTTTTT. Translating gives CSVKPIGRNTGELFF.

This sequence joins TRBV4-1 and TRBJ2-3; D ambiguous. The germline V gene has CDR1 MGHRA and CDR2 YSYEKL. The CDR3 is 14 residues long. Trimming removed 3 bases at V and 7 bases at J, with 14 bases between. CDR3 sequence (DNA): TGCGCCAGCAGCCACCGAATTGAATTGAATACGCAGTATTTT. It translates to CASSHRIELNTQYF.

The V call is TRBV28, the J call TRBJ2-4; no clear D. In germline, CDR1 is MDHEN, CDR2 SYDVKM. Trimming shortened V by 6 bases and J by 0 bases, and 12 bases separated the two germline ends. This CDR3 is 15 amino acids long. DNA of the CDR3: TGTGCCAGCAGAATAGGATGGGGAGCCAAAAACATTCAGTACTTC. Amino acid sequence: CASRIGWGAKNIQYF. The whole variable domain, remainder taken from reference TRBV28 and TRBJ2-4, is DVKVTQSSRYLVKRTGEKVFLECVQDMDHENMFWYRQDPGLGLRLIYFSYDVKMKEKGDIPEGYSVSREKKERFSLILESASTNQTSMYLCASRIGWGAKNIQYFGAGTRLSVL.

The rearrangement joins TRBV5-4 to TRBJ1-1; weak D call: TRBD1 (5 bases). Germline CDR1 is SGHNT and CDR2 is YYREEE (reference sequence). V dropped 2 bases and J dropped 8 bases, with 16 bases sitting between them. The CDR3 consists of 14 residues. CDR3 amino acids: CASSLDSTPLEAFF. The CDR3, as DNA: TGTGCCAGCAGCTTAGACAGCACCCCCCTCGAAGCTTTCTTT.

This clone showed up just once. The chain links TRBV6-6 to TRBJ1-1; 7 bases are shared with TRBD1. CDR3 length: 16 amino acids. V lost 6 bases to trimming and J lost 2 bases; unmatched junction nucleotides: 12. Germline values: CDR1 MNHNY, CDR2 SVGAGI (reference sequence). CDR3 region: CASRIQGGGLNTEAFF. The CDR3 DNA reads as TGTGCCAGCAGGATCCAGGGGGGAGGCCTAAACACTGAAGCTTTCTTT.

The chain is built from TRBV19 and TRBJ1-1; D gene unclear. Per the germline V gene, CDR1 is LNHDA and CDR2 is SQIVND (reference sequence). This CDR3 is 11 amino acids long. The germline V and J ends were trimmed by 7 bases and 6 bases, with 9 bases remaining between them. The CDR3, as DNA: TGTGCCAGTAACCGTTGGCCTGAAGCTTTCTTT. Translated, it gives CASNRWPEAFF.

The V call is TRBV13, the J call TRBJ2-7, with 10 bases that match TRBD2. This CDR3 is built from 18 residues. Germline V gene data show CDR1 as PRHDT and CDR2 as FYEKMQ (reference sequence). The V segment lost 4 bases and the J segment 0 bases; nucleotides outside the gene matches: 12. CDR3 nucleotide sequence: TGTGCCAGCAGCTCGCGGGTAGCGGGAGGCCTCAGCTCCTACGAGCAGTACTTC. This sequence encodes CASSSRVAGGLSSYEQYF.

Notes on this clone: The sample has other DNA sequences that encode this CDR3 too. The chain combines TRBV5-6 with TRBJ2-1; TRBD2 is a possible D gene (6 bases). Germline assignment: CDR1 SGHDT and CDR2 YYEEEE. This CDR3 region has 15 residues. V was clipped by 2 bases and J by 0 bases, with 9 bases between them. This CDR3 is CASSLGGSSYNEQFF. CDR3 nucleotide sequence: TGTGCCAGCAGCTTAGGAGGGAGCTCCTACAATGAGCAGTTCTTC.

The chain links TRBV11-2 to TRBJ2-3; TRBD2 matches at 16 bases. The V gene's germline CDR1 is SGHAT and CDR2 FQNNGV. V gave up 5 bases and J gave up 7 bases; unmatched junction bases: 6. The CDR3 has 16 amino acids. The CDR3 DNA reads as TGTGCCAGCAGCCCCGGGACTAGCGGGAGGGATCATACGCAGTATTTT. It translates to CASSPGTSGRDHTQYF.

The chain employs TRBV2 and TRBJ2-3; the D gene is possibly TRBD2 (7 bases). CDR3 length equals 17 residues. V gave up 4 bases and J gave up 3 bases, with 20 bases separating them. Germline assignment: CDR1 SNHLY and CDR2 FYNNEI. In DNA, the CDR3 is TGTGCCAGCAGTGCCCCCAGGGGCGGGGGCCGGACAGATACGCAGTATTTT. This gives the protein CASSAPRGGGRTDTQYF.

V usage is TRBV4-1 and J usage is TRBJ2-1; maybe TRBD2 (6 bases). V lost 1 base to trimming and J lost 8 bases, with 15 bases between them. The CDR3 covers 15 residues. The V gene's germline CDR1 is MGHRA and CDR2 YSYEKL. CDR3 in amino acids: CASSQARDWGDEQFF. CDR3 in DNA: TGCGCCAGCAGCCAAGCTCGGGATTGGGGGGATGAGCAGTTCTTC.